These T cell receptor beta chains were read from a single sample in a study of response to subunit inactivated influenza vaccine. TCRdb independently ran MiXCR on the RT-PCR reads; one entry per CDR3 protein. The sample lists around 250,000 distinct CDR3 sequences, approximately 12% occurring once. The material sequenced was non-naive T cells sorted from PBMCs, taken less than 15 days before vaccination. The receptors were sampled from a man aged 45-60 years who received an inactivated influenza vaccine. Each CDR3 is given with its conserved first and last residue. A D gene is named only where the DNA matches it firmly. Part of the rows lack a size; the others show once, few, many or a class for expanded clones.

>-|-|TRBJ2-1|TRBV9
CASSVDEGAYNEQFF
TGTGCCAGCAGCGTAGATGAAGGGGCCTACAATGAGCAGTTCTTC
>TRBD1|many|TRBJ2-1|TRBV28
CASSTGQGLKFF
TGTGCCAGCAGTACGGGACAGGGGTTAAAGTTCTTC
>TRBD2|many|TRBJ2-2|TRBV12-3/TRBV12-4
CASPGSSGIGIGELFF
TGTGCCAGCCCAGGGTCTAGCGGGATTGGTATCGGGGAGCTGTTTTTT
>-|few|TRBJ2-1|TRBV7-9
CASSLVSVGSGYRF
TGTGCCAGCAGCTTAGTTAGTGTGGGTAGTGGCTACCGCTTC
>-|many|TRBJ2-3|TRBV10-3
CAISESNSYTDTQYF
TGTGCCATCAGTGAGTCTAACAGCTACACAGATACGCAGTATTTT
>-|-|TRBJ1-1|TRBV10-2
CASMGTLNTEAFF
TGCGCCAGCATGGGGACATTGAACACTGAAGCTTTCTTT
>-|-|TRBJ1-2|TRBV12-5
CASGRDRPYGYTF
TGTGCTAGTGGACGCGACAGACCCTATGGCTACACCTTC
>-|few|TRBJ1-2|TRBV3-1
CASSQGPPGGGYGYTF
TGTGCCAGCAGCCAAGGACCGCCGGGGGGCGGCTATGGCTACACCTTC
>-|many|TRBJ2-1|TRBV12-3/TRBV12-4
CASSPGIVGQFF
TGTGCCAGCAGCCCCGGGATAGTAGGGCAGTTCTTC
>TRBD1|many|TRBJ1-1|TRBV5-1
CASRGQGPMNTEAFF
TGCGCCAGCAGGGGACAGGGACCCATGAACACTGAAGCTTTCTTT
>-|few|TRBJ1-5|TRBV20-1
CSARWEANQPQHF
TGCAGTGCTAGATGGGAGGCTAATCAGCCCCAGCATTTT
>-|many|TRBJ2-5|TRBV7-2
CASSLSYAGGQETQYF
TGTGCCAGCAGCTTATCCTACGCTGGGGGTCAAGAGACCCAGTACTTC
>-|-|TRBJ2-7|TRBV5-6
CASSSVRQGGLEQYF
TGTGCCAGCAGCTCCGTTAGGCAGGGAGGTCTCGAGCAGTACTTC
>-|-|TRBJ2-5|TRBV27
CASSLSGQRRETQYF
TGTGCCAGCAGTTTATCGGGTCAGAGGCGCGAGACCCAGTACTTC
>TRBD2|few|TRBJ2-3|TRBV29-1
CSSTPAGGMTDTQYF
TGCAGCTCTACCCCGGCGGGAGGTATGACAGATACGCAGTATTTT
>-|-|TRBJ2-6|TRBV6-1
CASSERHSGANVLTF
TGTGCCAGCAGTGAACGTCACTCTGGGGCCAACGTCCTGACTTTC
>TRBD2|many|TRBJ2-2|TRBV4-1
CASSQVLRSGTGELFF
TGCGCCAGCAGCCAAGTCTTGCGTAGCGGGACCGGGGAGCTGTTTTTT
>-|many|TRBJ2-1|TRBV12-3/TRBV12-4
CASSAAGDRFF
TGTGCCAGCAGTGCTGCAGGGGATCGGTTCTTC
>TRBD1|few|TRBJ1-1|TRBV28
CASSPLTGVVGAFF
TGTGCCAGCAGTCCCCTGACAGGGGTAGTTGGAGCTTTCTTT
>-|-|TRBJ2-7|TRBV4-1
CASSHNTNPYEQYF
TGCGCCAGCAGCCATAATACGAACCCCTACGAGCAGTACTTC
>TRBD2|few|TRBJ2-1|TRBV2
CASEGLAASSYNEQFF
TGTGCCAGCGAGGGACTAGCGGCAAGCTCCTACAATGAGCAGTTCTTC
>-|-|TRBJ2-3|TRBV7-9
CASSYSRDTQYF
TGTGCCAGCAGCTATTCTAGGGATACGCAGTATTTT
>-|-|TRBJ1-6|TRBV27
CASSLSQGVNSPLHF
TGTGCCAGCAGTTTGTCACAGGGAGTTAATTCACCCCTCCACTTT
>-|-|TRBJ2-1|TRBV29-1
CSPTWGREQFF
TGCAGCCCCACCTGGGGTCGTGAGCAGTTCTTC
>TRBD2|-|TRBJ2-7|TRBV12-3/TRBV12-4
CASSWGTSGAPPYF
TGTGCCAGCAGCTGGGGCACTAGCGGGGCCCCGCCGTACTTC
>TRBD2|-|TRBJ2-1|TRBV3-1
CASSQETRLAGTNEQFF
TGTGCCAGCAGCCAAGAAACCCGGCTAGCGGGAACCAATGAGCAGTTCTTC
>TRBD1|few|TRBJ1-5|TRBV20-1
CSASTGANQPQHF
TGCAGTGCTTCGACAGGGGCCAATCAGCCCCAGCATTTT
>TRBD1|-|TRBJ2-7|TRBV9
CASSVGGTVAYEQYF
TGTGCCAGCAGCGTAGGTGGGACAGTTGCCTACGAGCAGTACTTC
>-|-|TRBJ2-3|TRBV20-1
CSASERDTQYF
TGCAGTGCTTCCGAGAGAGATACGCAGTATTTT
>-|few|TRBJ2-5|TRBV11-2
CASSAPGTSQTQYF
TGTGCCAGCAGCGCGCCCGGGACATCTCAGACCCAGTACTTC
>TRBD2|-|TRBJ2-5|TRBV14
CASSQASGRRSGETQYF
TGTGCCAGCAGCCAAGCGAGCGGGAGACGGTCTGGAGAGACCCAGTACTTC
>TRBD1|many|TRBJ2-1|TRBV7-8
CASSDRVLDLAVQFF
TGTGCCAGCAGCGACAGGGTTTTGGACCTAGCTGTGCAGTTCTTC
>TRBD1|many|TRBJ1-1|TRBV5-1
CASSPRQGANTEAFF
TGCGCCAGCAGCCCCAGACAGGGGGCGAACACTGAAGCTTTCTTT
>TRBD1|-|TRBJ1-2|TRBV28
CAIVSGQGYYGYTF
TGTGCCATCGTTTCGGGACAGGGTTACTATGGCTACACCTTC
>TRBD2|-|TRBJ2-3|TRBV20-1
CSAIWTSGSSDTQYF
TGCAGTGCTATCTGGACTAGCGGGAGTTCAGATACGCAGTATTTT
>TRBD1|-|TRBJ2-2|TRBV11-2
CASSHGTDITGELFF
TGTGCCAGCAGCCACGGGACAGATATTACCGGGGAGCTGTTTTTT
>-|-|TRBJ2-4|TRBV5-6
CASSLDRIAKNIQYF
TGTGCCAGCAGCTTGGACCGAATAGCCAAAAACATTCAGTACTTC
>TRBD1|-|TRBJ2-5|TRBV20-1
CSASPGTEQETQYF
TGCAGTGCTAGCCCCGGGACAGAGCAAGAGACCCAGTACTTC
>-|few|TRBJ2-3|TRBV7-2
CASSLSQRSDTQYF
TGTGCCAGCAGCTTGTCCCAAAGATCGGATACGCAGTATTTT
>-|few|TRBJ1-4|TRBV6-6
CASGGGAKLFF
TGTGCCAGCGGTGGAGGGGCCAAACTGTTTTTT
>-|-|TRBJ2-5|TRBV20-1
CSARDDTGGAQYF
TGCAGTGCTAGAGATGACACAGGAGGGGCCCAGTACTTC
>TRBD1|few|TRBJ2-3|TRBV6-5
CASSYSTGFTDTQYF
TGTGCCAGCAGTTACTCGACAGGGTTTACAGATACGCAGTATTTT
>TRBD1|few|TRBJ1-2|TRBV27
CASSSTHSGTGDYGYTF
TGTGCCAGCAGTTCCACTCATTCGGGGACAGGGGACTATGGCTACACCTTC
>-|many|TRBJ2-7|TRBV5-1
CASSAGNRQGHSYEQYF
TGCGCCAGCAGCGCGGGGAATAGACAGGGCCACTCCTACGAGCAGTACTTC
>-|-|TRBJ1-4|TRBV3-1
CASSPAGVREKLFF
TGTGCCAGCAGCCCCGCCGGAGTTCGAGAAAAACTGTTTTTT
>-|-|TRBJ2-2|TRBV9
CASSVSPSNTGELFF
TGTGCCAGCAGCGTTTCGCCTTCGAACACCGGGGAGCTGTTTTTT
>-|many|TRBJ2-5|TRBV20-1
CSADIGAGQETQYF
TGCAGTGCAGATATCGGGGCCGGGCAAGAGACCCAGTACTTC
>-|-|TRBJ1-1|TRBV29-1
CSVEAGLKTNTEAFF
TGCAGCGTTGAGGCGGGACTAAAAACGAACACTGAAGCTTTCTTT
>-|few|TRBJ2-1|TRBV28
CASRGSTEQFF
TGTGCCAGCAGGGGATCGACTGAGCAGTTCTTC
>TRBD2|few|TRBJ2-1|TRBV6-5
CASSYVAGGRNEQFF
TGTGCCAGCAGTTACGTGGCGGGAGGTCGGAATGAGCAGTTCTTC
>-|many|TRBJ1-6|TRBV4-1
CASSQERNNSPLHF
TGCGCCAGCAGCCAAGAACGGAATAATTCACCCCTCCACTTT
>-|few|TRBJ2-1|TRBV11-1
CASSLAGEVSYNEQFF
TGTGCCAGCAGCTTAGCGGGAGAGGTCTCCTACAATGAGCAGTTCTTC
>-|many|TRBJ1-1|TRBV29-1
CSGREWGNTEAFF
TGCAGCGGCAGGGAGTGGGGGAACACTGAAGCTTTCTTT
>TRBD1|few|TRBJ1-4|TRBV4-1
CASSPRGQGGETNEKLFF
TGCGCCAGCAGCCCTAGGGGACAGGGAGGGGAAACTAATGAAAAACTGTTTTTT
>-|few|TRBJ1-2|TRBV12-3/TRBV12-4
CASRPDGVRGYTF
TGTGCCAGCAGACCGGACGGGGTTCGTGGCTACACCTTC
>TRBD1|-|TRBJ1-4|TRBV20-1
CSAYRGLGEKLFF
TGCAGTGCCTACAGGGGGCTCGGGGAAAAACTGTTTTTT
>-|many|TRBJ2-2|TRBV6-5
CASSYSAGELFF
TGTGCCAGCAGTTACTCAGCCGGGGAGCTGTTTTTT